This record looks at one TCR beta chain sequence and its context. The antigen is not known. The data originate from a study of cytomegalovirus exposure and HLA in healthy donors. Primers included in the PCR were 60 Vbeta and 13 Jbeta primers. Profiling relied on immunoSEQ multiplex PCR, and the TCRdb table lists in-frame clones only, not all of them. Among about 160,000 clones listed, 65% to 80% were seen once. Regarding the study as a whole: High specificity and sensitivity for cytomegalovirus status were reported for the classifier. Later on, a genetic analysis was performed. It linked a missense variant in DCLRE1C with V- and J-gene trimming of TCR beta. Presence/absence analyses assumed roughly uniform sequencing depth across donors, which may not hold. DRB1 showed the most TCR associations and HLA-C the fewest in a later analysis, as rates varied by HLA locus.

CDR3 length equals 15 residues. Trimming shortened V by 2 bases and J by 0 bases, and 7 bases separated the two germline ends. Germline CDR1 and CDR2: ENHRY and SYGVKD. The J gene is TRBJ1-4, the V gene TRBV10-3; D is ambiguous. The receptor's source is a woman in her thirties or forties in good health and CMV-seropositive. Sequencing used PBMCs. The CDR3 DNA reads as TGTGCCATCAGTGAGATTCCCGCAACTAATGAAAAACTGTTTTTT. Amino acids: CAISEIPATNEKLFF.